The T cell receptor (beta chain) described here comes from a study of OX40 agonist ivuxolimab in advanced cancers. Trimming removed 0 bases from V and 6 bases from J, with 7 bases in between. The CDR3 spans 13 residues. Germline V gene data show CDR1 as SGHNT and CDR2 as YYREEE (reference sequence). For this clone: The antigen is not known.

Study results and limitations: Expanded clones were, on average, more numerous among CD8+ T cells than CD4+.

The repertoire was sequenced with immunoSEQ multiplex PCR; TCRdb's copy has only in-frame clones and lacks some. The table lists 70,000 to 85,000 clones, about 93% of them singletons, with approximately 10% in the top ten. The sequence was obtained from an adult with an advanced solid tumor such as melanoma, head and neck, liver or kidney cancer. Sequences were derived from CD4+ or CD8+ T cells sorted from blood, sampled in a trial of the OX40 agonist ivuxolimab. The chain couples TRBV5-4 to TRBJ2-1, with a weak D call TRBD2 (5 bases). CDR3 DNA sequence: TGTGCCAGCAGCTTGGGGACTCTCAATGAGCAGTTCTTC. Translated: CASSLGTLNEQFF.